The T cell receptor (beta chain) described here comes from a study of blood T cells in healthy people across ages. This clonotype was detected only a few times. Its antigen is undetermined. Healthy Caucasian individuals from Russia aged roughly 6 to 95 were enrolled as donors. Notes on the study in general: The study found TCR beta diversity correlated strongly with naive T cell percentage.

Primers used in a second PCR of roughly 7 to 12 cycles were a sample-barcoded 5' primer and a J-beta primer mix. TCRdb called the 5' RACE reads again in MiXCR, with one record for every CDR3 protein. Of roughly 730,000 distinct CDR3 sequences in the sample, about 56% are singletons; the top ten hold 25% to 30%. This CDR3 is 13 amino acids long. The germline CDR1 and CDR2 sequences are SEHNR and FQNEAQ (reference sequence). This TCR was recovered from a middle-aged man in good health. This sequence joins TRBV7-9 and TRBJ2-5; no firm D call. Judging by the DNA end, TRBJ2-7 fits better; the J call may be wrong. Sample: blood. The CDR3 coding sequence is TGTGCCAGCAGCTTTGAGTTTGTGGCCGAGCAGTACTTC. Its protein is CASSFEFVAEQYF.